The text below deals with one T cell receptor beta chain. V gave up 5 bases and J gave up 7 bases; unmatched junction bases: 8. The CDR3 is 13 residues long. Germline CDR1 SGHTA, CDR2 FQGNSA. This sample is drawn from a study of OX40 agonist ivuxolimab in advanced cancers. TCRdb keeps only in-frame clones here, not all; method: immunoSEQ multiplex PCR. Among approximately 60,000 clones listed, 92% were seen once. The rearrangement uses TRBV7-2 and TRBJ2-7; 7 positions match TRBD2. The receptor's source is an adult with an advanced solid tumor such as melanoma, head and neck, liver or kidney cancer. The specimen was CD4+ or CD8+ T cells sorted from blood, collected in a trial of the OX40 agonist ivuxolimab. The CDR3, as DNA: TGTGCCAGCAGCCTATTTCCGGGGGGTGAGCAGTACTTC. It is translated as CASSLFPGGEQYF.